Reported below is one T cell receptor (beta chain). The antigen is not known. Libraries were prepared by immunoSEQ multiplex PCR; TCRdb keeps only in-frame clonotypes and omits some of them. The sample holds roughly 60,000 clones, 80% to 90% seen once. This record belongs to a study of a mutant IDH1 vaccine in newly diagnosed glioma. Study details: Vaccinations, eight in total, occurred in weeks 1, 3, 5, 7, 11, 15, 19, 23. The therapy given earlier, which was standard therapy, consisted of radiotherapy, temozolomide, or both, and most of the patients received both. Study results and limitations: Seemingly, top peripheral T cell clonotype changes bore no relation to pseudoprogression. Researchers report vaccine-induced immune responses in just under 95% of patients.

Described time point: week 23, last vaccination. Topical imiquimod was applied with each vaccine dose, which held 300 ug of mutant IDH1 20-mer peptide. J lost 8 bases, V lost 1 base, and 7 bases had no gene match. Germline V gene data show CDR1 as SGHRS and CDR2 as YFSETQ. CDR3 size: 16 residues. This material consisted of PBMCs, taken from a glioma patient whose treatment included an IDH1 peptide vaccine. The sequence derives from a man in his thirties or forties with glioma. The chain recombines TRBV5-1 with TRBJ1-4; 11 bases are shared with TRBD1. CDR3 residues: CASSLSDGTGGEKLFF. For the CDR3, the DNA is TGCGCCAGCAGCTTGAGTGACGGGACAGGGGGAGAAAAACTGTTTTTT.